The 3 T cell receptor beta chains below were found in one sample sequenced in a study of T cells in Graves' hyperthyroidism and ophthalmopathy (dated by TCRdb to between 2018 and 2021). The receptor library was made with multiplex PCR. The sample was run on an Illumina HiSeq 2000. Amplification of TCR beta CDR3 regions was carried out from RNA transcripts. The TCR CDR3 was subjected to a first round of RT-PCR using the HTBI primer set and the Qiagen OneStep RT-PCR kit. TCRdb reanalyzed the raw reads on its own, using fastp at Q25 for trimming and MiXCR for clone calling, and kept in-frame beta chains. CDR3 protein sequences are deduplicated, and each keeps its most common genes and DNA. Recorded for this sample are about 640,000 distinct CDR3 sequences; 20% of them occurred a single time. The ten top clones hold about 34% of the sample. Sample: blood. Receptor source: a young man with Graves' ophthalmopathy.

This chain joins TRBV6-2 or TRBV6-3 and TRBJ1-6, with a possible D match to TRBD1 (5 bases). The CDR3 is 14 amino acids. Germline V CDR1 and CDR2: MNHEY, SVGEGT. V was pared by 2 bases and J by 8 bases, with 10 bases between. CDR3 in DNA: TGTGCCAGCAGTTACAATGAGGGGTATTCACCCCTCCACTTT. Translating it yields CASSYNEGYSPLHF.

The rearrangement joins TRBV10-3 to TRBJ2-1, with D tentatively TRBD1 (6 bases). Trimming took off 0 bases at V and 0 bases at J, with 18 bases between the two ends. The CDR3 extends over 19 amino acids. Looked up from germline, CDR1 is ENHRY and CDR2 is SYGVKD. DNA of the CDR3: TGTGCCATCAGTGAGTCCAAGACAGGCTCTTTGAGCTCCTACAATGAGCAGTTCTTC. Its protein product is CAISESKTGSLSSYNEQFF.

The V and J genes are TRBV10-3 and TRBJ2-7; D possibly corresponds to TRBD2 (6 bases). This CDR3 has 12 amino acids. The ends were cut back, 4 bases at V and 5 bases at J, with 9 bases in the middle. CDR1 is ENHRY and CDR2 is SYGVKD in the germline V gene. The CDR3 DNA reads as TGTGCCATCAGTGGCGGGGCGAACGAGCAGTACTTC. Its protein is CAISGGANEQYF.